This TCR beta chain emerged from a study of regulatory T cells in long-lasting Graves disease. Whole-study results and caveats: There was favoring of TRBV28, TRBJ1-2 and TRBJ2-5 in persistent disease.

Indicated time point: newly diagnosed GD, antithyroid drugs for less than 3 months. Generation of the TCR library employed RNA extracted from PBMCs. A note on this clonotype: Its antigen remains unidentified.

The length of the CDR3 is 14 residues. Per germline, CDR1 KGHSH and CDR2 LQKENI. V shed 0 bases and J 7 bases; nucleotides not matched to a gene: 5. Sequencing libraries for TCR beta were prepared with iRepertoire HTBI primers and Arm-PCR of CDR3 regions. TCRdb redid the calling of the multiplex PCR reads with MiXCR, one entry per CDR3 protein. The profile shows about 560,000 distinct CDR3 sequences, 15% to 20% of them singletons. A further study also used this sample, focusing on T cells in Graves' hyperthyroidism and ophthalmopathy.

The sequence was collected from a man aged 18 to 30 with Graves disease. Sequencing used peripheral blood mononuclear cells (PBMCs), obtained at new diagnosis, from a patient treated with antithyroid drugs. The chain links TRBV18 to TRBJ1-2; 7 bases match TRBD1. Written as DNA, the CDR3 is TGTGCCAGCTCACCACCGGGACAGATGTCTGGCTACACCTTC. Translating gives CASSPPGQMSGYTF.